This TCR beta chain was obtained from a study of blood T cell repertoires in COVID-19. Sequencing was performed with immunoSEQ multiplex PCR; in TCRdb, only in-frame clones are kept and a portion is missing. The sample has some 160,000 clones, about 86% seen once. This clone came up once. The germline V gene has CDR1 MNHNS and CDR2 SASEGT. CDR3 length: 15 residues. Unmatched junction bases numbered 6, after V lost 1 base and J lost 3 bases. The sequence was collected from a woman between 70 and 85 years old with COVID-19, enrolled during active disease. The V call is TRBV6-1, the J call TRBJ2-7; TRBD1 matches 7 bases. The source material was peripheral blood. This CDR3 reads CASSEGGTVNYEQYF. The CDR3 DNA reads TGTGCCAGCAGTGAAGGAGGGACAGTAAACTACGAGCAGTACTTC.